This T cell receptor (beta chain) came from a study of regulatory T cells in long-lasting Graves disease. The V gene's germline CDR1 is DFQATT and CDR2 SNEGSKA (reference sequence). This CDR3 is 15 amino acids long. V trimming: 6 bases; J trimming: 4 bases; junction bases outside the gene matches: 10. Arm-PCR with iRepertoire HTBI primers amplified the CDR3 regions for these TCR beta libraries. TCRdb fed the multiplex PCR reads into MiXCR, producing one record per CDR3 protein. The data contain about 470,000 distinct CDR3 sequences, roughly 21% of them seen just once; the ten biggest clones take up around 7%. This clonotype showed up many times. The sample's time point: persistent/refractory GD, antithyroid drugs over 5 years with positive TRAb. Isolated PBMC RNA provided the starting material for the TCR library.

Sequences were derived from peripheral blood mononuclear cells (PBMCs), sampled when the disease was refractory, from a patient treated with antithyroid drugs. The gene calls are TRBV20-1 and TRBJ1-5; 9 nucleotides match TRBD1. The source of this sequence is a female donor with Graves disease. Here the CDR3 reads CSAPSTGTGNQPQHF. The CDR3 nucleotides read TGCAGTGCACCTTCAACCGGGACAGGGAATCAGCCCCAGCATTTT.